This is a list of T cell receptor beta chains from one sample in a study of cytomegalovirus exposure and HLA in healthy donors. Assay: immunoSEQ multiplex PCR; the TCRdb copy retains only in-frame clones and omits some. Here the sample spans about 160,000 clones, about 72% being singletons. Source material: PBMCs. The receptors were gathered from a man in his 60s in good health and CMV-seronegative. The CDR3 runs from the conserved cysteine through the conserved F or W. Fields, in order: V gene, D gene, J gene, clone size, CDR3 protein, CDR3 DNA. The D gene is left open where the match is weak. The size of a clone is reported for some rows only, either as once, few or many, or as a class for expanded clones.

TRBV19	-	TRBJ2-7	-	CASSIFPDSYEQYF	TGTGCCAGTAGTATCTTCCCAGACTCCTACGAGCAGTACTTC
TRBV18	-	TRBJ2-3	-	CASSPPPEVDTQYF	TGTGCCAGCTCACCACCCCCAGAAGTAGATACGCAGTATTTT
TRBV19	TRBD1	TRBJ1-2	few	CASSMWQGGDYTF	TGTGCCAGTAGTATGTGGCAGGGGGGCGACTACACCTTC
TRBV6-4	TRBD1	TRBJ2-1	-	CASSPGTGSYNEQFF	TGTGCCAGCAGCCCCGGGACAGGGTCTTACAATGAGCAGTTCTTC
TRBV7-8	TRBD2	TRBJ2-1	-	CASSTTSGSLGEQFF	TGTGCCAGCAGCACGACTAGCGGGAGTTTAGGTGAGCAGTTCTTC
TRBV29-1	-	TRBJ2-5	-	CSVDRQGGETQYF	TGCAGCGTTGATAGGCAGGGTGGGGAGACCCAGTACTTC
TRBV5-1	-	TRBJ1-2	-	CASSLGQANYGYTF	TGCGCCAGCAGCTTGGGGCAGGCAAACTATGGCTACACCTTC
TRBV2	-	TRBJ1-5	few	CASRTVRNQPQHF	TGTGCCAGCAGGACAGTCCGGAATCAGCCCCAGCATTTT
TRBV4-2	-	TRBJ2-3	few	CASSLPGLGRDTQYF	TGTGCCAGCAGCCTTCCGGGACTGGGAAGGGATACGCAGTATTTT
TRBV6-5	-	TRBJ2-2	-	CASSYSIPGERELFF	TGTGCCAGCAGTTACTCGATACCGGGGGAGAGGGAGCTGTTTTTT
TRBV27	TRBD2	TRBJ2-3	-	CASSLTSGGIPSPDTQYF	TGTGCCAGCAGCCTAACTAGCGGGGGGATCCCCAGCCCAGATACGCAGTATTTT
TRBV11-2	TRBD2	TRBJ2-1	-	CASSQGGTNNEQFF	TGTGCCAGCAGCCAGGGCGGGACTAACAATGAGCAGTTCTTC
TRBV10-3	TRBD2	TRBJ2-5	-	CAISPAPGLAGLQETQYF	TGTGCCATCAGTCCAGCGCCGGGACTAGCGGGTCTCCAAGAGACCCAGTACTTC
TRBV7-9	-	TRBJ1-3	-	CASQSQGSSGNTIYF	TGTGCCAGTCAATCCCAGGGGTCTTCTGGAAACACCATATATTTT
TRBV5-1	TRBD1	TRBJ1-4	-	CASSRSTGGLNEKLFF	TGCGCCAGCAGCCGCAGTACAGGGGGCCTTAATGAAAAACTGTTTTTT
TRBV7-9	TRBD1	TRBJ1-4	-	CASSTAPGQGAEKLFF	TGTGCCAGCAGCACAGCCCCGGGACAGGGGGCTGAAAAACTGTTTTTT
TRBV5-1	-	TRBJ2-1	-	CASSLTRNDNEQFF	TGCGCCAGCAGCTTGACTAGGAACGACAATGAGCAGTTCTTC
TRBV6-1	-	TRBJ2-7	-	CASSSGTSYEQYF	TGTGCCAGCAGTTCAGGGACATCCTACGAGCAGTACTTC
TRBV5-1	TRBD1	TRBJ2-2	-	CASSLLGTEDGELFF	TGCGCCAGCAGCTTGTTAGGGACAGAGGACGGGGAGCTGTTTTTT
TRBV27	TRBD2	TRBJ2-5	-	CASSGLGRPETQYF	TGTGCCAGCAGCGGACTAGGCCGTCCAGAGACCCAGTACTTC
TRBV30	TRBD2	TRBJ2-1	-	CAWSVTSSFYNEQFF	TGTGCCTGGAGTGTGACTAGCTCTTTCTACAATGAGCAGTTCTTC
TRBV5-6	TRBD1	TRBJ1-1	few	CASSPTGTGVLAEAFF	TGTGCCAGCAGCCCAACCGGGACAGGGGTCCTGGCTGAAGCTTTCTTT
TRBV4-1	TRBD1	TRBJ1-5	once	CASSKGDGQGAGPQHF	TGCGCCAGCAGCAAAGGCGACGGACAGGGGGCTGGGCCCCAGCATTTT
TRBV4-3	-	TRBJ2-2	-	CASSQWLRGSTAGELFF	TGCGCCAGCAGCCAATGGCTAAGAGGGAGCACAGCCGGGGAGCTGTTTTTT
TRBV7-2	TRBD2	TRBJ2-3	-	CASDGGVADTQYF	TGTGCCAGCGACGGGGGGGTGGCAGATACGCAGTATTTT
TRBV4-3	-	TRBJ2-1	-	CASSQGAGRGNEQFF	TGCGCCAGCAGCCAAGGGGCAGGCCGGGGCAATGAGCAGTTCTTC
TRBV15	TRBD1	TRBJ2-3	-	CATSRDTVGSGTELDTQYF	TGTGCCACCAGCAGAGATACCGTCGGGTCCGGGACAGAGCTAGATACGCAGTATTTT
TRBV5-1	-	TRBJ1-4	-	CASSIRGGNEKLFF	TGCGCCAGCAGCATCAGGGGCGGCAATGAAAAACTGTTTTTT
TRBV18	-	TRBJ2-1	-	CASSPRTDNEQFF	TGTGCCAGCTCACCCCGGACTGATAATGAGCAGTTCTTC
TRBV7-2	TRBD1	TRBJ1-6	-	CASSRDSYSPLHF	TGTGCCAGCAGCCGGGACAGTTATTCACCCCTCCACTTT
TRBV5-1	TRBD1	TRBJ2-4	-	CASSLAATGVRYF	TGCGCCAGCAGCTTGGCAGCAACAGGGGTCAGGTACTTC
TRBV7-6	-	TRBJ1-2	-	CASSLALGANYGYTF	TGTGCCAGCAGCTTAGCGCTGGGGGCCAACTATGGCTACACCTTC
TRBV7-2	-	TRBJ1-2	-	CASSLSRVTGVGYTF	TGTGCCAGCAGCTTATCGCGTGTCACAGGCGTTGGCTACACCTTC
TRBV5-1	TRBD2	TRBJ2-2	once	CASSWTSGSSGELFF	TGCGCCAGCTCATGGACTAGCGGGAGTTCCGGGGAGCTGTTTTTT
TRBV11-2	-	TRBJ1-4	-	CASSLGVQGGEKLFF	TGTGCCAGCAGCTTAGGGGTGCAGGGTGGTGAAAAACTGTTTTTT
TRBV6-5	TRBD1	TRBJ2-2	-	CASRRSRGLSGELFF	TGTGCCAGCCGTAGGAGCAGGGGGCTGTCCGGGGAGCTGTTTTTT
TRBV10-1	-	TRBJ2-1	few	CASSPSGDKDYNEQFF	TGCGCCAGCAGTCCCTCTGGGGACAAGGACTACAATGAGCAGTTCTTC
TRBV5-1	TRBD2	TRBJ2-7	-	CASSHPGLAQYEQYF	TGCGCCAGCAGCCATCCGGGACTAGCCCAATACGAGCAGTACTTC
TRBV19	-	TRBJ2-7	-	CASRQENTYEQYF	TGTGCCAGTAGACAGGAAAATACCTACGAGCAGTACTTC
TRBV6-5	-	TRBJ1-5	-	CASSPQQVQPQHF	TGTGCCAGCAGTCCCCAGCAGGTTCAGCCCCAGCATTTT
TRBV5-4	TRBD1	TRBJ1-6	few	CASSTTGGSPLHF	TGTGCCAGCAGCACGACAGGGGGTTCACCCCTCCACTTT
TRBV5-1	TRBD2	TRBJ2-1	-	CASTEGLAGAGPTGNEQFF	TGCGCCAGCACCGAAGGACTAGCGGGAGCGGGGCCTACTGGCAATGAGCAGTTCTTC
TRBV7-7	-	TRBJ2-5	few	CASSLERDIETQYF	TGTGCCAGCAGCTTAGAGAGGGATATAGAGACCCAGTACTTC
TRBV6-5	-	TRBJ2-2	-	CASKRDSVTGELFF	TGTGCCAGCAAGAGAGACAGTGTCACCGGGGAGCTGTTTTTT
TRBV10-3	TRBD2	TRBJ2-1	-	CAIRLAGGPLDEQFF	TGTGCCATCAGACTAGCGGGAGGGCCGTTAGATGAGCAGTTCTTC
TRBV7-3	-	TRBJ2-2	-	CASSLLPGRTGELFF	TGTGCCAGCAGCCTACTTCCGGGGAGAACCGGGGAGCTGTTTTTT
TRBV7-2	-	TRBJ2-3	-	CASSREKSTQYF	TGTGCCAGCAGCAGAGAAAAGTCCACGCAGTATTTT
TRBV7-8	TRBD2	TRBJ2-7	-	CASSLGTSGSYEQYF	TGTGCCAGCAGCTTAGGGACTAGCGGGTCTTACGAGCAGTACTTC
TRBV6-1	-	TRBJ2-1	-	CASSDPGGQNEQFF	TGTGCCAGCAGTGACCCGGGGGGCCAGAATGAGCAGTTCTTC
TRBV10-3	TRBD1	TRBJ2-3	-	CAISEGDRGTDTQYF	TGTGCCATCAGTGAGGGGGACAGGGGGACAGATACGCAGTATTTT
TRBV7-2	-	TRBJ2-7	-	CASSSYRGYYEQYF	TGTGCCAGCAGCTCCTACCGGGGTTACTACGAGCAGTACTTC
TRBV30	-	TRBJ1-1	-	CAWSVKGVGKSNTEAFF	TGTGCCTGGAGTGTCAAAGGGGTTGGAAAGTCGAACACTGAAGCTTTCTTT
TRBV5-1	-	TRBJ2-1	-	CASSLARVHEQFF	TGCGCCAGCAGCTTGGCGAGGGTCCATGAGCAGTTCTTC